This T cell receptor (beta chain) emerged from a study of Graves' ophthalmopathy and Graves' hyperthyroidism. Transcripts of RNA were the source for amplifying TCR beta CDR3 regions. HTBI-primed RT-PCR formed the first round, and a multiplex PCR formed the second. A single record per CDR3 protein comes from TCRdb applying MiXCR to the multiplex PCR reads. The sample yields some 410,000 distinct CDR3 sequences, roughly 21% seen once. This clonotype was counted only a few times. The CDR3 loop spans 14 amino acids. CDR1 is MGHRA and CDR2 is YSYEKL in the germline V gene. V lost 4 bases and J lost 7; bases outside the gene matches: 7.

This clonotype was obtained from a woman between 18 and 30 years old with stable Graves' hyperthyroidism. V gene TRBV4-1 combines with J gene TRBJ2-5; 9 bases align to TRBD1. The sample consisted of peripheral blood. The CDR3 DNA sequence: TGCGCCAGCAGCCCCTGGGACAGGGAGACGACCCAGTACTTC. It codes for CASSPWDRETTQYF.